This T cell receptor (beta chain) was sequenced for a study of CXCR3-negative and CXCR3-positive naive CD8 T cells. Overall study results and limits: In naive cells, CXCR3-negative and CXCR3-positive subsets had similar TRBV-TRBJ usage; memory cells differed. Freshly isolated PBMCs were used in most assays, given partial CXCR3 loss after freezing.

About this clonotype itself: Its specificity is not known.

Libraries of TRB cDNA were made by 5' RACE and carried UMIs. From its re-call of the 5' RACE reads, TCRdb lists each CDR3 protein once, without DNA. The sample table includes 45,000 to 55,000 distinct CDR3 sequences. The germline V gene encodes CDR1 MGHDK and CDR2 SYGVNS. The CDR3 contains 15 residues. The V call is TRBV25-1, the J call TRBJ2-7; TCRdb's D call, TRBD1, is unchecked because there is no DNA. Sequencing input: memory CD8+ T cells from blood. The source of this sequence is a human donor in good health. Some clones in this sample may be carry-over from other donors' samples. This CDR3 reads CASSGPGLGLWEQYF.